This T cell receptor beta chain comes out of a study of cytomegalovirus exposure and HLA in healthy donors (dated by TCRdb to the late 2010s). For context, the study as a whole: In an earlier analysis of roughly 590 of the donors, 250 to 350 Gb of sequence data and roughly 100 million unique TCR beta sequences from some 170 million T cells were reported. Among the roughly 400 genotyped donors, around 79% belonged to the genetic ancestry cluster associated with self-reported Caucasian donors. The number of typed donors differed by locus: about 629-630 for A, B, C, DRB1 and DQB1; some 500 for DQA1; approximately 600 for DPA1; and roughly 450 for DPB1. Across roughly 420 genotyped donors of the cohort, an average of roughly 200,000 unique TCR beta nucleotide sequences per donor were sequenced, and roughly 20% of those sequences were non-productive. An early release covering approximately 600 HLA-typed donors comprised approximately 300 gigabases of sequencing data and 65 million to 100 million unique TCR sequences. Both class I and class II loci were covered by HLA typing, at four-digit resolution. To predict cytomegalovirus infection status, the study brought together high-throughput TCR immunosequencing, statistical association of individual TCRs with disease status, and machine learning. Several DR-DQ haplotypes were handled as single units for association and clustering because linkage in the cohort was strong. The study aimed to test whether signatures of past pathogen exposure could be identified by cataloging public T cell receptors. Every discovery cohort repertoire had been produced on one sequencing platform. A later analysis re-analyzed previously published TCR beta repertoires from roughly 600 donors and added high-resolution HLA genotyping to study TCR occurrence patterns. Genome-wide SNP genotypes for about 65% of the 666 donors were used in a later genetic analysis, which treated that subset as a discovery cohort. The later analysis used no new phenotypic data to find candidate immune exposures, relying instead on TCR beta sequences and their occurrence across donors. An earlier analysis of approximately 630 of the donors applied high-throughput TCR beta sequencing to assess whether each TCR beta V gene segment acted as functional or pseudogenic. The study used immunosequencing to profile the T cell repertoires of approximately 690 subjects and linked those repertoires to cytomegalovirus serostatus. A separate validation cohort of 100 to 150 different subjects was used in addition to the 666-subject first cohort. Donor age, sex, ethnicity and CMV serostatus were collected together with the repertoire data. Overall study results and their limits: According to a later analysis, TCR association rates differed among HLA loci, with DRB1 alleles showing the most associated TCRs and HLA-C alleles showing the fewest. In a later analysis, several top co-occurrence clusters were reported to appear linked to parvovirus B19, influenza, CMV and Epstein-Barr virus. In a later analysis, HLA-associated TCR beta chains showed more clonal expansion and lower generation probabilities than non-associated chains that were equally common. A further reported finding was that TCR beta sequences accurately predicted the HLA-A and HLA-B alleles for most subjects in the first cohort. In a later analysis, some 17,000 TCR beta sequences were associated with specific HLA alleles at a false discovery rate of 0.05. In an earlier analysis of about 540 of the donors, most TCR beta V segments were observed in productive rearrangements about 87% or about 30% of the time, broadly matching IMGT annotations. Linkage disequilibrium might explain the correlated functional status among segregating V segments, but an unknown experimental factor could not be excluded. This cohort had only TCR beta chains sequenced, and the lack of alpha or paired-chain data limited which features could be detected. In the study, 150 to 200 TCR beta chains were listed as associated with cytomegalovirus. HLA typing was unavailable for some donors at each locus, so association tests used only the typed subset. Some IMGT-functional V segments, including TRBV6-2 and TRBV6-3, could not be distinguished by the 87-base-pair reads and were therefore excluded. An association between a missense DCLRE1C variant and V-gene and J-gene trimming of TCR beta chains was found in a later genetic analysis and replicated in an independent cohort. The authors suggested that the approach could potentially be generalized to other disease states and immunological phenotypes. A later genetic analysis reported fewer N-insertions in productive TCRs among donors in an Asian-associated ancestry cluster than the roughly 650-donor mean. A cluster of highly shared sequence variants was judged likely to represent a technical artifact of the sequencing pipeline. The earlier analysis of 587 of the donors excluded roughly 16 rarely observed V segments, including chromosome 9 orphons, because counts were too low. Most TCR sequences were seen in very few donors, while some public TCRs were found in many individuals. In vitro tests confirmed that three of the cytomegalovirus-associated TCR beta chains recognize cytomegalovirus antigens. A later analysis found that most CMV-associated TCR beta chains appeared HLA-restricted, with HLA associations seemingly driven largely by CMV exposure. When HLA alleles, especially DR and DQ, strongly co-occurred, attributing TCR associations to individual alleles was difficult. Presence/absence analyses assumed roughly uniform sequencing depth across donors, an assumption that may not hold. The classifier was reported to diagnose cytomegalovirus status with high specificity and sensitivity in both the original cohort and the validation cohort. CMV serostatus was the only immune exposure information available for the cohort.

The library relied on the immunoSEQ multiplex PCR assay. For the multiplex PCR, a mixture combining 60 forward primers for TCR Vbeta segments and 13 reverse primers for TCR Jbeta segments was used. The CDR3 region of rearranged TCR beta genes was amplified from genomic DNA with a multiplex PCR assay. The Illumina HiSeq System was used to sequence the amplified TCR beta libraries as 87-base-pair reads. The paper's processing steps were these. A later analysis tallied 75 million to 85 million unique TCR beta chains across the 610 or so repertoires, and approximately 12 million of those chains were shared by two or more donors. Raw reads were error-corrected and collapsed into unique sequences by a nearest-neighbor algorithm in which closely related sequences were merged to remove PCR and sequencing errors. V, D and J gene segments were assigned by aligning CDR3 sequences to IMGT reference sequences. For a sequence to be retained, at least a six-nucleotide match to both a V gene segment and a J gene segment was required. Rearrangements were called productive when the CDR3 lacked stop codons and stayed in frame with V and J; all others were non-productive. Following IMGT convention, CDR3 was defined as the stretch from the second conserved V-encoded cysteine up to the conserved J-encoded phenylalanine. Sequences without an unambiguous match to a single V gene segment were excluded from the earlier analysis of 500 to 700 of the donors. An earlier analysis of a few hundred of the donors called V segments functional above 56.7% productive rearrangements and segregating when the between-donor standard deviation exceeded 5%. To diagnose cytomegalovirus status from the catalog of TCR beta chain sequences, a statistical classification framework was built. In a later analysis, V and J genes were assigned by comparing TCR nucleotide sequences against IMGT/GENE-DB human TR gene sequences. A later analysis assigned CDR3 sequences and most-parsimonious VDJ recombination scenarios with the TCRdist pipeline. In a later analysis, every TCR beta chain was defined by the combination of its CDR3 amino acid sequence and its V-gene family, and reads without a unique V-gene family were dropped. A later analysis removed roughly 590 highly shared, low-generation-probability nucleotide sequences to deal with suspected cross-contamination and a sequencing artifact. In a later analysis, a clonal expansion index was calculated for each public chain from normalized within-repertoire ranks of inferred template counts. A later analysis computed generation probabilities with a VDJ recombination model fitted to out-of-frame rearrangements, and checked the results against IGoR. In a later analysis, hypergeometric tests were used to score TCR-TCR, TCR-HLA and TCR-CMV co-occurrence, with a repertoire-size bias correction applied to TCR pairs. A later analysis estimated false discovery rates by permuting HLA or CMV assignments 20 times. A later analysis grouped co-occurring TCRs with DBSCAN, adding TCRdist sequence similarity when clustering within HLA-allele-positive subsets. Repertoires with fewer than 30,000 or more than 120,000 public chains were left out of co-occurrence clustering, as were five repertoires with anomalous nucleotide sharing. Not all clones reach the TCRdb copy of this immuneACCESS table, which keeps in-frame sequences only. Checked studies attribute under half of the gap to unresolved V genes and leave the rest unexplained. V, J and clone size are those of that table, while D and trimming were read from the DNA. Within this sample are under 200,000 clones, with about 79% of them counted one time only. 2% to 2.5% of the sample comes from the top ten.

Worth noting for this clone: Which antigen it targets is not known. One base away there is no much larger clone; base qualities are not given.

In total, 600 or so healthy bone marrow donors made up the cohort. All cohort members were sampled while nominally healthy, although unrecorded immune exposures were likely present. The donor tested CMV seronegative, placing the donor among the 350 to 400 seronegative members of the cohort. A peripheral blood sample was provided by each donor, and peripheral blood mononuclear cells were used for TCR beta sequencing. The Qiagen DNeasy Blood Extraction Kit was used to extract genomic DNA from the blood cell samples. From the cysteine through the phenylalanine, the CDR3 covers 14 amino acids. CDR3 DNA only is kept here, 42 bases in frame from base 1. The germline V gene sets CDR1 to SGHRS and CDR2 to YFSETQ. V is cut back by 2 bases and J by 6 bases, with 4 bases in the junction unmatched.

This receptor chain uses TRBV5-1 and TRBJ2-2, and TRBD2 matches 7 of the central bases. This receptor was obtained from a woman aged 45-65 years in good health and CMV-seronegative. Sequenced: PBMCs. The nucleotides read TGCGCCAGCAGCTTCGGGACTACGGCCGGGGAGCTGTTTTTT. Translated, it reads CASSFGTTAGELFF. The entire variable domain, with the stretches around the CDR3 drawn from the reference TRBV5-1 and TRBJ2-2 proteins, is KAGVTQTPRYLIKTRGQQVTLSCSPISGHRSVSWYQQTPGQGLQFLFEYFSETQRNKGNFPGRFSGRQFSNSRSEMNVSTLELGDSALYLCASSFGTTAGELFFGEGSRLTVL.